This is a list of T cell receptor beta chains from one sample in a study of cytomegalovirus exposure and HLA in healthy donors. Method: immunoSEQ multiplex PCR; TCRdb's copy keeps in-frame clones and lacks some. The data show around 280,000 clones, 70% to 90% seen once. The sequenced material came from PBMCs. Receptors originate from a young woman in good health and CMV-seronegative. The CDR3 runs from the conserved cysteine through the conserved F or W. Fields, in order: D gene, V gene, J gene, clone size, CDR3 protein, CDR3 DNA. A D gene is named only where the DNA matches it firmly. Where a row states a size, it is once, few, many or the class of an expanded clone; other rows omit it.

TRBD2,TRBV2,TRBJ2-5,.,CASKGSSGGYQETQYF,TGCGCAAGCAAGGGGTCGAGCGGGGGCTACCAAGAGACCCAGTACTTC
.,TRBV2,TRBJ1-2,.,CASGGRAEGGYTF,TGTGCCAGCGGAGGACGGGCTGAAGGGGGCTACACCTTC
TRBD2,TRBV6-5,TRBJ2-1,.,CASSYSIGGGNEQFF,TGTGCCAGCAGTTACTCGATAGGCGGGGGCAATGAGCAGTTCTTC
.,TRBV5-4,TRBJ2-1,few,CASSPPGYNEQFF,TGTGCCAGCTCCCCTCCGGGGTACAATGAGCAGTTCTTC
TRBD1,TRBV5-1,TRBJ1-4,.,CASSWADRGVAEKLFF,TGCGCCAGCAGCTGGGCTGACAGGGGGGTAGCGGAAAAACTGTTTTTT
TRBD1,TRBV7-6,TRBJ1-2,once,CASSSWTGEVGYTF,TGTGCCAGCAGCTCTTGGACAGGGGAGGTTGGCTACACCTTC
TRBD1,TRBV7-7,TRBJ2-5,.,CASSLGTGKETQYF,TGTGCTAGCAGCTTAGGGACAGGGAAAGAGACCCAGTACTTC
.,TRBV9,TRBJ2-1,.,CASSVDKPVSYNEQFF,TGTGCCAGCAGCGTAGATAAGCCTGTCTCCTACAATGAGCAGTTCTTC
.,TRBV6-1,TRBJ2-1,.,CATLKGYSLSREQFF,TGTGCCACCCTTAAGGGGTATTCTCTTTCACGTGAGCAGTTCTTC
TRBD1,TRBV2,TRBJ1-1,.,CASRLDREAFF,TGTGCCAGCAGACTGGACAGGGAAGCTTTCTTT